The table lists the clone carrying this T cell receptor beta chain with a few counts. The antigen remains unidentified. This record comes from a study of response to subunit inactivated influenza vaccine. Study-level results: The authors suggested that few new T cells are recruited per seasonal influenza vaccination.

Each CDR3 protein is one row after TCRdb ran MiXCR on the RT-PCR reads. The data show more than 700,000 distinct CDR3 sequences, about 20% seen once. Sample: PBMCs from blood, taken more than 4 days after vaccination. The receptor was derived from a man between 45 and 60 years old who received an inactivated influenza vaccine.

CDR3: CASGTGLARYF. The CDR3 DNA reads as TGTGCCAGCGGGACGGGACTAGCGAGGTATTTT. The rearrangement joins TRBV7-9 to TRBJ2-3; 10 bases agree with TRBD2. The germline gives CDR1 SEHNR, CDR2 FQNEAQ (reference sequence). CDR3 length equals 11 residues. The trim removed 8 bases at V and 14 bases at J, leaving 7 bases unmatched.